The 4 T cell receptor beta chains presented below share a single source sample, sequenced in a study of T cells in localized non-small cell lung cancer. Clones were read by immunoSEQ multiplex PCR, and TCRdb kept only the in-frame ones, dropping some. The table records 70,000 or so clones, around 85% of them present only once. Here the sequenced sample was peripheral blood, taken before any cancer treatment. Receptors originate from a female donor at least 60 years old with stage I lung adenocarcinoma.

The genes are TRBV21-1 and TRBJ2-7; the tabulated D call, TRBD1, remains unverified against the DNA. TRBV21-1 is assigned pseudogene status. The CDR3 covers 13 residues. The CDR3, as DNA: TGTGCCAGCAGCAATGGGGACAGCTACGAGCAGTACTTC. It codes for CASSNGDSYEQYF.

This clone is a singleton in its sample. The chain joins TRBV18 to TRBJ2-1; perhaps TRBD1 as D (6 bases). This CDR3 has 13 amino acids. Germline V gives CDR1 KGHSH, CDR2 LQKENI. Trimming stripped 1 base from V and 8 bases from J, with 9 bases between. CDR3 region: CASSPRAGDEQFF. In DNA, the CDR3 is TGTGCCAGCTCACCACGTGCAGGGGATGAGCAGTTCTTC.

V gene TRBV28 combines with J gene TRBJ1-4, with 9 positions matching TRBD1. The CDR3 extends over 15 amino acids. CDR1 and CDR2 (germline): MDHEN, SYDVKM. The J segment lost 6 bases and the V segment lost 6 bases, leaving 8 bases of the junction unmatched. The CDR3 region has the DNA TGTGCCAGCAGCTTAACAGGGGGCGCGGATGAAAAACTGTTTTTT. As protein: CASSLTGGADEKLFF.

The chain recombines TRBV6-1 with TRBJ2-7; 8 bases are a match to TRBD1. The CDR3 sequence is 14 residues long. Trimming at V came to 7 bases and at J to 2 bases, leaving 7 bases not matched to a gene. The germline CDR1 and CDR2 sequences are MNHNS and SASEGT. The CDR3 DNA reads as TGTGCCAGCAAATCCGACAGGGGAACCTACGAGCAGTACTTC. Residues: CASKSDRGTYEQYF.